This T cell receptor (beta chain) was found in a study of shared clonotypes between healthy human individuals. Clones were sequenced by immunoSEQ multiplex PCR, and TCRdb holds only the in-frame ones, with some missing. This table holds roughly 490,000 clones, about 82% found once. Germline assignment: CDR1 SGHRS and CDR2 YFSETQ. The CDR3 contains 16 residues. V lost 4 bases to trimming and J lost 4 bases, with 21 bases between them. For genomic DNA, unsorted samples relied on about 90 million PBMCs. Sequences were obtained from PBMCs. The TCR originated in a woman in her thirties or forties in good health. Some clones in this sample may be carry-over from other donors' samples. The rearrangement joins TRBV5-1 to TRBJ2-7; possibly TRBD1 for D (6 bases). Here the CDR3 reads CASSHPQGLPPYEQYF. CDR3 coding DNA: TGCGCCAGCAGCCACCCCCAGGGGCTGCCGCCGTACGAGCAGTACTTC.